Given below is one T cell receptor beta chain in context. The identical CDR3 is also encoded by other nucleotide sequences in the sample. PCR employed 60 Vbeta and 13 Jbeta primers. The data were produced by immunoSEQ multiplex PCR, yet TCRdb's version contains in-frame clones alone and is incomplete. The sample shows roughly 130,000 clones, 84% of them seen only once. These data are taken from a study of cytomegalovirus exposure and HLA in healthy donors. The V segment lost 4 bases and the J segment 1 base; nucleotides outside the gene matches: 0. The germline V gene encodes CDR1 KGHSH and CDR2 LQKENI. This CDR3 spans 15 amino acids.

The sample comprised PBMCs. This TCR derives from a woman aged 18 to 35 in good health and CMV-seropositive. The chain combines TRBV18 with TRBJ2-1, with 11 bases aligning to TRBD2. CDR3 loop: CASSRLAGSYNEQFF. The DNA of the CDR3 is TGTGCCAGCTCACGACTAGCGGGGTCCTACAATGAGCAGTTCTTC.